These T cell receptor beta chains were read from a single sample in a study of molecular identifiers for immune sequencing clone quantification. Each CDR3 protein gets one entry after TCRdb re-called the PCR reads with MiXCR. The table includes a few hundred thousand distinct CDR3 sequences, under 25% detected once. Sample: naive CD8+ T cells from blood, with Jurkat cell RNA spiked in. These receptors all come from a human donor in good health. Some libraries in this study had Jurkat cell RNA spiked in. CDR3s include the opening cysteine and the closing phenylalanine or tryptophan. D genes are given only for firm matches. Only part of the rows carry a size: once, few, many, or a class if the clone is expanded.

CDR3aa | CDR3nt | abundance | d_gene | j_gene | v_gene
CASREGEKLFF | TGTGCCAGCAGGGAGGGCGAAAAACTGTTTTTT | few | . | TRBJ1-4 | TRBV6-1
CASTIGPRGAQPQHF | TGTGCCAGCACCATCGGGCCCCGGGGGGCTCAGCCCCAGCATTTT | . | . | TRBJ1-5 | TRBV6-2/TRBV6-3
CASSLGRLVAEAFF | TGCGCCAGCAGCTTGGGGCGGCTGGTAGCTGAAGCTTTCTTT | many | . | TRBJ1-1 | TRBV5-1
CASSLGWGLNGTEAFF | TGTGCCAGCAGCTTAGGTTGGGGGTTGAATGGCACTGAAGCTTTCTTT | many | . | TRBJ1-1 | TRBV7-2
CASSPALSGANVLTF | TGTGCCAGTAGCCCTGCCCTCTCTGGGGCCAACGTCCTGACTTTC | few | . | TRBJ2-6 | TRBV19
CASSDKGNTGELFF | TGTGCCAGCAGTGATAAAGGGAACACCGGGGAGCTGTTTTTT | many | . | TRBJ2-2 | TRBV2
CASWDFEEQYF | TGTGCCAGCTGGGATTTTGAGGAGCAGTACTTC | . | . | TRBJ2-7 | TRBV6-2/TRBV6-3
CASSLVATSYEQYF | TGTGCCAGCAGCTTAGTTGCGACTAGCTACGAGCAGTACTTC | few | . | TRBJ2-7 | TRBV7-9
CASSLGLGGGEQYF | TGTGCCAGCAGCTTGGGCTTAGGGGGCGGCGAGCAGTACTTC | many | TRBD1 | TRBJ2-7 | TRBV7-2
CASSQVSGEAFF | TGCGCCAGCAGCCAAGTGTCAGGAGAAGCTTTCTTT | many | . | TRBJ1-1 | TRBV4-1
CASGLSSAIEQYF | TGTGCCAGCGGCTTAAGTAGCGCGATCGAGCAGTACTTC | . | . | TRBJ2-7 | TRBV7-9
CASSRNRGQDYGYTF | TGCGCCAGCAGCCGAAACAGGGGGCAGGACTATGGCTACACCTTC | few | TRBD1 | TRBJ1-2 | TRBV4-1
CASKWTGGGTEAFF | TGTGCCAGCAAATGGACAGGCGGTGGCACTGAAGCTTTCTTT | . | TRBD1 | TRBJ1-1 | TRBV6-2/TRBV6-3
CASSQIQGAELGAFF | TGCGCCAGCAGCCAAATACAGGGGGCTGAGTTGGGAGCTTTCTTT | . | TRBD1 | TRBJ1-1 | TRBV4-1
CASSPGWGNGEQFF | TGTGCCAGCAGCCCGGGCTGGGGCAACGGTGAGCAGTTCTTC | few | . | TRBJ2-1 | TRBV5-4
CASGLNSFSQETQYF | TGTGCTAGTGGTTTGAACTCCTTTTCACAAGAGACCCAGTACTTC | . | . | TRBJ2-5 | TRBV12-5
CASSQGLVYEQYF | TGTGCCAGCAGCCAAGGACTAGTATACGAGCAGTACTTC | many | TRBD2 | TRBJ2-7 | TRBV25-1
CASSPGQDYEQYF | TGTGCCAGCAGCCCGGGACAAGACTACGAGCAGTACTTC | few | . | TRBJ2-7 | TRBV6-5
CASSPTDGLTDTQYF | TGTGCCAGCTCACCAACGGACGGGCTCACAGATACACAGTATTTT | few | . | TRBJ2-3 | TRBV18
CSVVCEGETSTDTQYF | TGCAGCGTCGTATGTGAGGGGGAGACTAGCACAGATACGCAGTATTTT | . | . | TRBJ2-3 | TRBV29-1
CASSDTGGSHSGANVLTF | TGTGCCAGCAGCGACACAGGGGGCTCCCACTCTGGGGCCAACGTCCTGACTTTC | many | TRBD1 | TRBJ2-6 | TRBV9
CASSLGVNSPLHF | TGTGCCAGCAGCCTGGGTGTTAATTCACCCCTCCACTTT | few | . | TRBJ1-6 | TRBV11-2
CAISEGPTNTQYF | TGTGCCATCAGTGAGGGGCCCACAAATACGCAGTATTTT | . | . | TRBJ2-3 | TRBV10-3
CAWSVGAGSLLREQYF | TGTGCCTGGAGTGTTGGTGCGGGCTCCCTCCTACGCGAGCAGTACTTC | . | . | TRBJ2-7 | TRBV30
CASSQVSGPSSYEQYF | TGCGCCAGCAGCCAAGTGAGCGGACCGAGCTCCTACGAGCAGTACTTC | few | . | TRBJ2-7 | TRBV4-3
CASSTNGGATNEKLFF | TGTGCCAGCAGCACCAACGGAGGTGCAACTAATGAAAAACTGTTTTTT | many | . | TRBJ1-4 | TRBV7-9
CASSPVGSTEAFF | TGTGCCAGCAGCCCCGTCGGCAGCACTGAAGCTTTCTTT | many | . | TRBJ1-1 | TRBV7-9
CSVEETSGATDTQYF | TGCAGCGTTGAGGAGACTAGCGGAGCCACAGATACGCAGTATTTT | many | TRBD2 | TRBJ2-3 | TRBV29-1
CASSLVGEPYGYTF | TGTGCCAGCAGCTTAGTAGGGGAACCCTATGGCTACACCTTC | many | . | TRBJ1-2 | TRBV13
CASNSQPSSYNEQFF | TGTGCCAGCAACTCTCAACCTAGCTCCTACAATGAGCAGTTCTTC | many | . | TRBJ2-1 | TRBV2
CASSQDAGTGVSYGYTF | TGCGCCAGCAGCCAAGACGCGGGGACAGGGGTCTCCTATGGCTACACCTTC | . | TRBD1 | TRBJ1-2 | TRBV4-3
CASSQDLPDKPDNYGYTF | TGCGCCAGCAGCCAAGATCTACCAGACAAACCCGATAACTATGGCTACACCTTC | . | . | TRBJ1-2 | TRBV4-3
CASSPTGTTASHEQYF | TGTGCCAGCAGCCCCACGGGGACGACCGCCTCACACGAGCAGTACTTC | few | . | TRBJ2-7 | TRBV28
CASSYIRTSGANVLTF | TGTGCCAGCAGTTACATCCGAACCTCTGGGGCCAACGTCCTGACTTTC | . | . | TRBJ2-6 | TRBV6-2/TRBV6-3
CASSIDYYVPAGQRGTEQFF | TGTGCCAGTAGTATAGATTATTACGTTCCCGCGGGACAAAGGGGAACTGAGCAGTTCTTC | . | . | TRBJ2-1 | TRBV19
CSVKGLAAYNEQFF | TGCAGCGTTAAGGGACTAGCGGCCTACAATGAGCAGTTCTTC | many | TRBD2 | TRBJ2-1 | TRBV29-1
CASSQGIEAFF | TGCGCCAGCAGCCAGGGTATTGAAGCTTTCTTT | many | . | TRBJ1-1 | TRBV4-3
CASSFVTEAFF | TGTGCCAGCAGTTTCGTCACTGAAGCTTTCTTT | many | . | TRBJ1-1 | TRBV28
CASRLPGPHSGNTIYF | TGTGCCAGCAGACTACCGGGACCCCACTCTGGAAACACCATATATTTT | . | . | TRBJ1-3 | TRBV12-3/TRBV12-4
CASHSTGTGECEQFF | TGCGCCAGCCACTCAACCGGGACAGGGGAATGTGAGCAGTTCTTC | . | TRBD1 | TRBJ2-1 | TRBV10-2
CSVGQGQQETQYF | TGCAGCGTTGGCCAGGGCCAACAAGAGACCCAGTACTTC | few | . | TRBJ2-5 | TRBV29-1
CASSQGGTGPYEQYF | TGCGCCAGCAGCCAGGGCGGGACAGGCCCCTACGAGCAGTACTTC | . | TRBD1 | TRBJ2-7 | TRBV4-3
CASSLMGYQETQYF | TGTGCCAGCAGCTTAATGGGGTACCAAGAGACCCAGTACTTC | . | . | TRBJ2-5 | TRBV11-2
CASSQDFRPSTATQYF | TGCGCCAGCAGCCAAGATTTCCGGCCTAGCACAGCTACGCAGTATTTT | . | . | TRBJ2-3 | TRBV4-1
CASSPARGSTEAFF | TGTGCCAGCAGCCCGGCACGAGGAAGCACTGAAGCTTTCTTT | . | . | TRBJ1-1 | TRBV27
CASSLGGGRFTGALFF | TGTGCCAGCAGCTTAGGAGGGGGGCGGTTCACCGGGGCGCTGTTTTTT | . | . | TRBJ2-2 | TRBV7-6
CASSKDGQETQYF | TGTGCCAGCAGCAAGGACGGCCAAGAGACCCAGTACTTC | . | . | TRBJ2-5 | TRBV5-4
CASSLRQGAGEQFF | TGCGCCAGCAGCTTGAGACAGGGGGCCGGTGAGCAGTTCTTC | many | TRBD1 | TRBJ2-1 | TRBV5-1
CASKAPGTGTFNEQFF | TGTGCCAGTAAGGCCCCCGGGACAGGGACTTTCAATGAGCAGTTCTTC | few | TRBD1 | TRBJ2-1 | TRBV6-5
CASSFELAGGDTQYF | TGTGCCAGCAGCTTCGAACTAGCGGGGGGAGATACGCAGTATTTT | . | TRBD2 | TRBJ2-3 | TRBV13
CSARAGYSSYEQYF | TGCAGTGCTAGAGCAGGGTACTCCTCCTACGAGCAGTACTTC | few | . | TRBJ2-7 | TRBV20-1
CASSRYSGTGIEAFF | TGTGCCAGCAGCCGCTACTCCGGGACAGGGATTGAGGCTTTCTTT | many | TRBD1 | TRBJ1-1 | TRBV6-2/TRBV6-3
CASSGNRGPFFTDTQYF | TGTGCCAGCAGCGGAAACAGGGGGCCCTTTTTCACAGATACGCAGTATTTT | many | TRBD1 | TRBJ2-3 | TRBV9
CASSFGTGSYEQYF | TGTGCCAGCAGCTTCGGGACAGGGAGCTACGAGCAGTACTTC | many | TRBD1 | TRBJ2-7 | TRBV19
CASSELPLSGQYF | TGTGCCAGCAGTGAACTCCCGCTAAGCGGGCAGTACTTC | . | . | TRBJ2-7 | TRBV2